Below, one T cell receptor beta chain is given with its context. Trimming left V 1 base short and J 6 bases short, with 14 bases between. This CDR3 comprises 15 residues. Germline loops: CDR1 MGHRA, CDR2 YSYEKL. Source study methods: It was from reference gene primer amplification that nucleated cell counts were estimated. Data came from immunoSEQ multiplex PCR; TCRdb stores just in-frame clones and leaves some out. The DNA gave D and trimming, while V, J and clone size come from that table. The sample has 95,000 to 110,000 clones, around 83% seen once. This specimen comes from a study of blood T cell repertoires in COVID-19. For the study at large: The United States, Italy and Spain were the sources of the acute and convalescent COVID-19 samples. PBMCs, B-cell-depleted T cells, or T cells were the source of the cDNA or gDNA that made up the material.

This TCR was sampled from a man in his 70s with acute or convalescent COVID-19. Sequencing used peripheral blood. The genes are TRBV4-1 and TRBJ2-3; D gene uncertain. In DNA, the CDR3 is TGCGCCAGCAGCCAAGCGGTGCACTCCTTTGATACGCAGTATTTT. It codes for CASSQAVHSFDTQYF.